The 32 T cell receptor beta chains reported below all come from one sample, sequenced in a study of long-term antiretroviral therapy in people with HIV. Sequencing relied on immunoSEQ assay v3.0, run at survey level. Here immunoSEQ multiplex PCR was the method, and the copy in TCRdb shows in-frame clones only, minus some. The sample lists 35,000 to 40,000 clones, approximately 85% seen once, with roughly a tenth in the top ten. Sample: unsorted PBMCs, taken 2.2 years after starting antiretroviral therapy. The receptors were sampled from a man in his late teens or twenties with HIV.

The chain couples TRBV28 to TRBJ1-1; D not certain. The V end was cut by 5 bases, the J end by 1 base, with 14 bases between. Per germline, CDR1 MDHEN and CDR2 SYDVKM. This CDR3 spans 15 amino acids. DNA of the CDR3: TGTGCCAGCAGTCCCCGGAGAGGATGGAACACTGAAGCTTTCTTT. Protein: CASSPRRGWNTEAFF. Full variable domain (remainder filled in from reference TRBV28 and TRBJ1-1): DVKVTQSSRYLVKRTGEKVFLECVQDMDHENMFWYRQDPGLGLRLIYFSYDVKMKEKGDIPEGYSVSREKKERFSLILESASTNQTSMYLCASSPRRGWNTEAFFGQGTRLTVV.

CDR3 nucleotide sequence: TGCAGCGTATGGATGTTGGCCCCAGATACGCAGTATTTT. It encodes CSVWMLAPDTQYF. The chain has TRBV29-1 and TRBJ2-3; D ambiguous. The CDR3 loop spans 13 amino acids. V was shortened by 6 bases and J by 4 bases, with 14 bases between the two germline ends. CDR1 SQVTM and CDR2 ANQGSEA come from the germline V gene.

This clone turned up a few times. The chain recombines TRBV29-1 with TRBJ2-3; maybe TRBD1 (5 bases). The CDR3 is made up of 13 amino acids. The V end was cut by 4 bases, the J end by 0 bases, with 8 bases between. CDR1 and CDR2 from the germline V gene are SQVTM and ANQGSEA. CDR3 coding DNA: TGCAGCGTTGGTCAGGGAAGCACAGATACGCAGTATTTT. Its translation is CSVGQGSTDTQYF.

The V gene is TRBV5-4, the J gene TRBJ2-3, with D perhaps being TRBD1 or TRBD2 (6 bases each). The germline V and J ends were trimmed by 3 bases and 5 bases, with 13 bases remaining between them. The germline V gene has CDR1 SGHNT and CDR2 YYREEE (reference sequence). The CDR3 has 14 amino acids. CDR3 DNA sequence: TGTGCCAGCAGCTCCCGACAGGAGGGAGATACGCAGTATTTT. This encodes CASSSRQEGDTQYF.

This chain connects TRBV7-8 to TRBJ1-4; D is ambiguous. The CDR3 spans 15 residues. Trimming stripped 5 bases from V and 8 bases from J, with 18 bases between. CDR1 SGHVS and CDR2 FQNEAQ come from the germline V gene. CDR3 in DNA: TGTGCCAGCAGCGCCGTGGGGAGTGCGGGGGAAAAACTGTTTTTT. Encoded protein: CASSAVGSAGEKLFF.

The chain couples TRBV29-1 to TRBJ1-1; a possible D gene is TRBD1 (5 bases). The CDR3 length is 14 residues. Germline V gene sequence: CDR1 SQVTM, CDR2 ANQGSEA. Trimming stripped 4 bases from V and 0 bases from J, with 12 bases between. CDR3 protein: CSVVGTSLNTEAFF. Here the CDR3 DNA reads TGCAGCGTTGTTGGGACTTCCTTGAACACTGAAGCTTTCTTT.

V is TRBV6-6 and J is TRBJ1-5; 10 bases match TRBD1. The CDR3 sequence is 14 residues long. Germline CDR1 reads MNHNY; CDR2 reads SVGAGI (reference sequence). Trimming cost V 6 bases and J 6 bases; bases outside gene matches: 5. CDR3 in amino acids: CASSLTGGSQPQHF. The CDR3 nucleotides read TGTGCCAGCAGCTTGACAGGGGGCAGTCAGCCCCAGCATTTT.

The chain has TRBV7-9 and TRBJ2-7; 8 bases fit TRBD2. The CDR3 spans 15 residues. Germline assignment: CDR1 SEHNR and CDR2 FQNEAQ (reference sequence). The ends lost 1 base at V and 0 bases at J; junction bases unmatched: 2. CDR3 sequence reads: CASSLGGGLSYEQYF. CDR3 nucleotide sequence: TGTGCCAGCAGCTTAGGCGGGGGGCTCTCCTACGAGCAGTACTTC.

The chain combines TRBV28 with TRBJ2-3, with D perhaps given as TRBD1 or TRBD2 (6 bases each). The CDR3 is 21 amino acids. The germline V gene has CDR1 MDHEN and CDR2 SYDVKM. V dropped 5 bases and J dropped 0 bases, with 30 bases sitting between them. The CDR3 reads CASSPVQGSPKRVLSTDTQYF. The CDR3, as DNA: TGTGCCAGCAGTCCGGTACAGGGATCACCCAAGCGGGTCCTTAGCACAGATACGCAGTATTTT.

CDR3 DNA sequence: TGTGCCAGCAGCGTAGCGGATCGGGCCAGCCAAGAGACCCAGTACTTC. Translating gives CASSVADRASQETQYF. The chain links TRBV9 to TRBJ2-5; unclear D gene. There are 16 residues in the CDR3. V was trimmed by 0 bases and J by 1 base, leaving 13 bases between them. Germline lookup yields CDR1 SGDLS and CDR2 YYNGEE.

A note on this clone: The same CDR3 can be traced to other DNA sequences in this sample. The CDR3 DNA reads as TGTGCCAGCTCACCCGGGACAGGGGACTACGAGCAGTACTTC. It translates to CASSPGTGDYEQYF. The V call is TRBV18, the J call TRBJ2-7; 10 positions agree with TRBD1. V lost 3 bases to trimming and J lost 3 bases; unmatched junction nucleotides: 2. This CDR3 spans 14 amino acids. The germline gives CDR1 KGHSH, CDR2 LQKENI.

The chain is built from TRBV7-2 and TRBJ1-2, with 7 nucleotides matching TRBD1. CDR3 size: 15 residues. V lost 5 bases and J lost 8; bases outside the gene matches: 14. The germline gives CDR1 SGHTA, CDR2 FQGNSA. Here the CDR3 DNA reads TGTGCCAGCAGCCCAGGTACAGGGGCCGCCGGGGGCTACACCTTC. This codes for CASSPGTGAAGGYTF.

This clone has a single count. The rearrangement uses TRBV4-1 and TRBJ1-1; D ambiguous. Per the germline V gene, CDR1 is MGHRA and CDR2 is YSYEKL. The V gene lost 6 bases and the J gene lost 7 bases, with 15 bases spanning the gap. This CDR3 comprises 13 residues. The CDR3 loop is CASSVHGLGEAFF. The CDR3 nucleotides read TGCGCCAGCAGTGTCCACGGGCTGGGTGAAGCTTTCTTT.

The table lists this clone with a count of one. The chain uses TRBV7-2 and TRBJ2-7, with 9 nucleotides matching TRBD2. The V and J ends lost 5 bases and 6 bases, in that order; junction bases with no gene match: 14. The CDR3 totals 16 residues. Germline lookup yields CDR1 SGHTA and CDR2 FQGNSA. CDR3 sequence reads: CASSPGYGREGREQYF. In nucleotides, the CDR3 is TGTGCCAGCAGCCCGGGATATGGGCGGGAGGGCCGCGAGCAGTACTTC.

This clone was observed a few times. The chain is built from TRBV7-6 and TRBJ2-3; 8 bases align to TRBD1. This CDR3 contains 14 residues. With 6 bases clipped from V and 3 bases from J, the junction kept 5 bases outside the gene matches. In germline, CDR1 is SGHVS, CDR2 FNYEAQ. CDR3 in amino acids: CASSMTGETDTQYF. The CDR3 DNA is TGTGCCAGCAGTATGACAGGGGAGACAGATACGCAGTATTTT.

The chain links TRBV7-6 to TRBJ1-2, with D hard to call. Trimming shortened V by 1 base and J by 3 bases, and 12 bases separated the two germline ends. In germline, CDR1 is SGHVS, CDR2 FNYEAQ. The CDR3 is 15 amino acids. CDR3 sequence: CASSLGGLLDYGYTF. The CDR3 DNA reads as TGTGCCAGCAGCTTAGGAGGGTTGTTAGACTATGGCTACACCTTC.

The V and J genes are TRBV18 and TRBJ1-5; 7 bases are a match to TRBD1. This CDR3 spans 15 amino acids. CDR1 and CDR2 from the germline V gene are KGHSH and LQKENI. After removal of 5 bases from V and 3 bases from J, the junction contained 7 bases not matched to a gene. CDR3 loop: CASSLETGPNQPQHF. The CDR3 nucleotides are TGTGCCAGCTCATTAGAGACAGGGCCCAATCAGCCCCAGCATTTT.

The CDR3 loop is CASREWQATNEKLFF. The CDR3 bases are TGTGCCAGTAGAGAGTGGCAGGCAACTAATGAAAAACTGTTTTTT. The chain carries TRBV19 and TRBJ1-4; D call uncertain. Germline loops: CDR1 LNHDA, CDR2 SQIVND (reference sequence). V was clipped by 6 bases and J by 0 bases, with 11 bases between them. There are 15 residues in the CDR3.

The chain has TRBV5-1 and TRBJ1-1, with D uncertain. Germline loops: CDR1 SGHRS, CDR2 YFSETQ. This CDR3 has 13 amino acids. Deletions cut 1 base from V and 4 bases from J, with 8 bases between. The CDR3 sequence: CASSLSGVTEAFF. The CDR3 region has the DNA TGCGCCAGCAGCTTGAGCGGGGTCACTGAAGCTTTCTTT. Drawing the rest from reference TRBV5-1 and TRBJ1-1, the complete variable domain is KAGVTQTPRYLIKTRGQQVTLSCSPISGHRSVSWYQQTPGQGLQFLFEYFSETQRNKGNFPGRFSGRQFSNSRSEMNVSTLELGDSALYLCASSLSGVTEAFFGQGTRLTVV.

The chain uses TRBV19 and TRBJ2-2; D possibly corresponds to TRBD2 (6 bases). Germline V lookup: CDR1 LNHDA, CDR2 SQIVND (reference sequence). The CDR3 extends over 15 amino acids. The V end was cut by 1 base, the J end by 3 bases, with 9 bases between. CDR3 protein: CASSIASGHTGELFF. The CDR3 nucleotides read TGTGCCAGTAGTATAGCCAGCGGGCACACCGGGGAGCTGTTTTTT.

This chain connects TRBV11-2 to TRBJ1-5; the D is unclear. The CDR3 covers 12 residues. Trimming removed 3 bases at V and 5 bases at J, with 5 bases between. CDR1 is SGHAT and CDR2 is FQNNGV in the germline V gene. In DNA, the CDR3 is TGTGCCAGCAGCTTTCAGGATCAGCCCCAGCATTTT. It codes for CASSFQDQPQHF.

This chain joins TRBV7-8 and TRBJ2-7, with a possible D match to TRBD2 (6 bases). The V end lost 0 bases, the J end lost 3 bases, and 18 bases lay between the germline ends. The CDR3 runs to 17 residues. Per germline, CDR1 SGHVS and CDR2 FQNEAQ. CDR3 DNA sequence: TGTGCCAGCAGCTTAGCGCGCGGGGTTGAAGGTGGCTACGAGCAGTACTTC. It yields the protein CASSLARGVEGGYEQYF.

The rearrangement links TRBV7-9 to TRBJ2-6, with D hard to call. The CDR3 has 14 residues. Germline loops: CDR1 SEHNR, CDR2 FQNEAQ (reference sequence). V shed 4 bases and J shed 4 bases, with 8 bases lying between them. CDR3 coding DNA: TGTGCCAGCAGCTCGATGTCAGGGGCCAACGTCCTGACTTTC. Translating gives CASSSMSGANVLTF. The full variable domain, with the rest looked up from reference TRBV7-9 and TRBJ2-6, is DTGVSQNPRHKITKRGQNVTFRCDPISEHNRLYWYRQTLGQGPEFLTYFQNEAQLEKSRLLSDRFSAERPKGSFSTLEIQRTEQGDSAMYLCASSSMSGANVLTFGAGSRLTVL.

V usage is TRBV19 and J usage is TRBJ1-3; tentative D call: TRBD1 (5 bases). Germline assignment: CDR1 LNHDA and CDR2 SQIVND (reference sequence). With 7 bases removed from V and 8 bases from J, the gap between germline ends came to 18 bases. This CDR3 is 14 amino acids long. CDR3 in DNA: TGTGCCAGTATCTCTCTCCAGGGAGGGGACACCATATATTTT. Translation gives CASISLQGGDTIYF.

This sequence joins TRBV5-4 and TRBJ1-1; 11 nucleotides match TRBD1. The V gene's germline CDR1 is SGHNT and CDR2 YYREEE (reference sequence). The CDR3 contains 17 residues. Trimming at V came to 0 bases and at J to 3 bases, leaving 7 bases not matched to a gene. CDR3 in amino acids: CASSLDGGTGGDTEAFF. The CDR3 DNA sequence: TGTGCCAGCAGCTTGGACGGCGGGACAGGGGGGGACACTGAAGCTTTCTTT.

As regards this clone: The junction and the germline gene differ at one end; a read error may be behind it. V usage is TRBV14 and J usage is TRBJ2-3; 9 nucleotides align to TRBD1. CDR1 and CDR2 from the germline V gene are SGHDN and FVKESK. This CDR3 is built from 14 residues. CDR3 nucleotide sequence: TGTGCCAGCACAGACAGGGGGGACACAAATACGCAGTATTTT. Amino acids: CASTDRGDTNTQYF.

A few counts support this clone. This sequence joins TRBV7-9 and TRBJ1-3, with D unclear. This CDR3 comprises 13 residues. V lost 8 bases and J lost 4, with 12 bases in between. The germline V gene has CDR1 SEHNR and CDR2 FQNEAQ (reference sequence). The CDR3 DNA reads TGTGCCAGCTCTGGCAGGCCAGGAAACACCATATATTTT. Translated: CASSGRPGNTIYF. Combining the CDR3 with reference TRBV7-9 and TRBJ1-3 gives the whole variable domain DTGVSQNPRHKITKRGQNVTFRCDPISEHNRLYWYRQTLGQGPEFLTYFQNEAQLEKSRLLSDRFSAERPKGSFSTLEIQRTEQGDSAMYLCASSGRPGNTIYFGEGSWLTVV.

V and J are TRBV6-1 and TRBJ1-5, with D perhaps matching TRBD1 (5 bases). V shed 3 bases and J shed 0 bases, with 12 bases lying between them. Germline CDR1 is MNHNS and CDR2 is SASEGT. The CDR3 contains 16 residues. CDR3 region: CASSEYGASSNQPQHF. The CDR3 DNA reads TGTGCCAGCAGTGAGTATGGGGCGAGTAGCAATCAGCCCCAGCATTTT.

The J gene is TRBJ2-1, the V gene TRBV18, with TRBD2 identical over 7 bases. The CDR3 is 13 residues long. Trimming took 6 bases from V and 8 from J; bases not matched to a gene: 7. In germline, CDR1 is KGHSH, CDR2 LQKENI. This chain's CDR3 is CASSQTSLHEQFF. The CDR3 region has the DNA TGTGCCAGCTCGCAGACTAGCCTCCATGAGCAGTTCTTC.

The V gene is TRBV5-1, the J gene TRBJ2-3; 7 bases map to TRBD2. Losses at the gene ends were 3 bases for V and 1 base for J; bases not matched to a gene: 5. The CDR3 covers 15 residues. CDR1 and CDR2 (germline): SGHRS, YFSETQ. CDR3 bases: TGCGCCAGCAGCTCGGCGGGGGAACGCACAGATACGCAGTATTTT. Its protein product is CASSSAGERTDTQYF.

J is TRBJ2-4 and V is TRBV27; 7 bases fit TRBD2. V dropped 3 bases and J dropped 6; count of bases not matched to a gene: 5. Germline assignment: CDR1 MNHEY and CDR2 SMNVEV (reference sequence). CDR3 length: 14 amino acids. The CDR3 is CASSLGGETNIQYF. In DNA, the CDR3 is TGTGCCAGCAGTTTGGGGGGGGAGACAAACATTCAGTACTTC.

The chain recombines TRBV4-3 with TRBJ1-4, with D hard to call. This CDR3 contains 13 residues. Trimming removed 6 bases at V and 7 bases at J, with 12 bases between. Germline V lookup: CDR1 LGHNA, CDR2 YSLEER. The CDR3 region has the DNA TGCGCCAGCAGTCAGGACGGACTTGAAAAACTGTTTTTT. It specifies CASSQDGLEKLFF.